This record covers a single T cell receptor beta chain. The antigen is unknown. The sample is drawn from a study of cytomegalovirus exposure and HLA in healthy donors. The study, taken as a whole, reports: In a later analysis, first-cohort TCR clusters were found to tend to co-occur in the 130 or so validation repertoires.

This CDR3 contains 15 residues. The germline V gene has CDR1 MDHEN and CDR2 SYDVKM. V was clipped by 1 base and J by 9 bases, with 15 bases between them. Assay used: immunoSEQ multiplex PCR; TCRdb lists only in-frame clones, some missing. The sample shows about 84,000 clones, approximately 90% of them seen only once. The source material was PBMCs. This clonotype was obtained from a man aged 25 to 45 in good health and CMV-seronegative. The chain combines TRBV28 with TRBJ1-4; no clear D. CDR3 region: CASSLYPGGNQKLFF. The CDR3 nucleotides are TGTGCCAGCAGTTTATACCCGGGAGGGAATCAAAAACTGTTTTTT.